One and the same sample provided the 16 T cell receptor beta chains below, sequenced in a study of blood T cell repertoires in COVID-19. Here immunoSEQ multiplex PCR was the method, and the copy in TCRdb shows in-frame clones only, minus some. The sample lists around 51,000 clones, about 86% seen once, with 3.5% to 5% in the top ten. Specimen: peripheral blood. The receptor set was obtained from a man at least 80 years old with active COVID-19.

The chain employs TRBV5-1 and TRBJ2-1; 11 positions agree with TRBD1. The CDR3 runs 15 residues. Trimming at V came to 4 bases and at J to 7 bases, leaving 7 bases not matched to a gene. CDR1 and CDR2 (germline): SGHRS, YFSETQ. The CDR3: CASSASGTGGNEQFF. The CDR3, as DNA: TGCGCCAGCAGCGCCTCCGGGACAGGGGGGAATGAGCAGTTCTTC.

This chain links TRBV11-1 with TRBJ2-3, with D perhaps TRBD2 (6 bases). CDR3 size: 15 residues. The germline V gene has CDR1 SGHAT and CDR2 FQDESV (reference sequence). Trimming shortened V by 2 bases and J by 9 bases, and 18 bases separated the two germline ends. The CDR3: CASSLSHKRVLTQYF. The CDR3 DNA follows: TGTGCCAGCAGCTTAAGTCACAAGCGGGTGTTGACGCAGTATTTT.

The chain carries TRBV20-1 and TRBJ2-1, with D maybe TRBD2 (6 bases). Germline lookup yields CDR1 DFQATT and CDR2 SNEGSKA (reference sequence). The CDR3 is 14 residues long. V was clipped by 3 bases and J by 3 bases, with 12 bases between them. CDR3 sequence (DNA): TGCAGTGCTAGTGCGCGGGACCACTACAATGAGCAGTTCTTC. Translation gives CSASARDHYNEQFF.

The chain employs TRBV7-3 and TRBJ2-5; D possibly corresponds to TRBD1 (6 bases). Trimming pared 5 bases from V and 4 bases from J, leaving 17 bases between. The CDR3 totals 15 residues. Germline lookup yields CDR1 SGHTA and CDR2 FQGTGA. CDR3 protein: CASSAQGPTGETQYF. The CDR3 DNA follows: TGTGCCAGCAGCGCCCAGGGGCCCACGGGAGAGACCCAGTACTTC.

The CDR3 sequence: CASREGQGYNEQFF. The CDR3 DNA follows: TGTGCCAGTAGGGAGGGACAGGGCTACAATGAGCAGTTCTTC. The rearrangement links TRBV19 to TRBJ2-1, with TRBD1 identical over 9 bases. The CDR3 spans 14 residues. CDR1 and CDR2 from the germline V gene are LNHDA and SQIVND (reference sequence). The V segment lost 6 bases and the J segment 3 bases; nucleotides outside the gene matches: 3.

The chain recombines TRBV6-4 with TRBJ2-5, with 14 positions matching TRBD2. This CDR3 is 18 amino acids long. Per germline, CDR1 MRHNA and CDR2 SNTAGT. The V gene end was trimmed by 1 base and the J gene end by 4 bases; junction bases not matched to a gene: 8. The CDR3 loop is CASSDFGLAGGIGETQYF. As DNA, the CDR3 is TGTGCCAGCAGTGACTTTGGACTAGCGGGAGGTATCGGAGAGACCCAGTACTTC.

V is TRBV5-4 and J is TRBJ2-1, with 11 bases identical to TRBD2. This CDR3 has 14 amino acids. V shed 6 bases, J shed 4 bases, and the junction held 3 bases outside the gene matches. Per germline, CDR1 SGHNT and CDR2 YYREEE (reference sequence). The CDR3 here is CASMTSGTYNEQFF. CDR3 nucleotides: TGTGCCAGCATGACTAGCGGGACTTACAATGAGCAGTTCTTC.

The rearrangement links TRBV4-1 to TRBJ2-3, with 7 bases matching TRBD2. CDR3 length: 16 residues. The V and J ends lost 4 bases and 1 base, in that order; junction bases with no gene match: 8. CDR1 and CDR2 from the germline V gene are MGHRA and YSYEKL. In DNA, the CDR3 is TGCGCCAGCAGCCGGGAGGGCCGGGTTCGCACAGATACGCAGTATTTT. Its protein is CASSREGRVRTDTQYF.

The J gene is TRBJ2-4, the V gene TRBV7-9; 7 bases are shared with TRBD1. The CDR3 loop spans 19 amino acids. In germline, CDR1 is SEHNR, CDR2 FQNEAQ (reference sequence). V lost 4 bases and J lost 0; bases outside the gene matches: 15. In nucleotides, the CDR3 is TGTGCCAGCAGCTCTCTCCCCGGGACAGATTATCTAGCCAAAAACATTCAGTACTTC. Encoded protein: CASSSLPGTDYLAKNIQYF.

V is TRBV7-9 and J is TRBJ2-7; the D is unclear. This CDR3 comprises 12 residues. Trimming removed 5 bases at V and 3 bases at J, with 8 bases between. Germline CDR1 and CDR2: SEHNR and FQNEAQ (reference sequence). In nucleotides, the CDR3 is TGTGCCAGCAGCCCCGGTCTCTACGAGCAGTACTTC. It encodes CASSPGLYEQYF. Together with reference TRBV7-9 and TRBJ2-7, the CDR3 gives the full variable domain: DTGVSQNPRHKITKRGQNVTFRCDPISEHNRLYWYRQTLGQGPEFLTYFQNEAQLEKSRLLSDRFSAERPKGSFSTLEIQRTEQGDSAMYLCASSPGLYEQYFGPGTRLTVT.

The chain uses TRBV7-6 and TRBJ1-5; D might be TRBD1 (6 bases). Germline values: CDR1 SGHVS, CDR2 FNYEAQ. Trimming took 0 bases from V and 6 from J, leaving 12 bases between them. This CDR3 is 15 amino acids long. CDR3 in amino acids: CASSLASGDGQPQHF. The DNA of the CDR3 is TGTGCCAGCAGCTTAGCGTCAGGGGACGGTCAGCCCCAGCATTTT.

The chain links TRBV30 to TRBJ1-2; no definite D call. This CDR3 region has 14 residues. V was pared by 7 bases and J by 3 bases, with 18 bases between. Germline CDR1 GTSNPN, CDR2 SVGIG (reference sequence). The CDR3 nucleotides read TGTGCCTCCCTCGCGTATGAGCTCCACTATGGCTACACCTTC. Residues: CASLAYELHYGYTF.

This clone came up once. The V gene is TRBV6-5, the J gene TRBJ2-1, with D tentatively TRBD2 (6 bases). Trimming stripped 5 bases from V and 7 bases from J, with 18 bases between. The CDR3 totals 15 residues. Germline-derived CDR1 and CDR2 are MNHEY and SVGAGI. The CDR3 reads CASSTGGELNNEQFF. The CDR3 coding sequence is TGTGCCAGCAGTACAGGAGGGGAGTTAAATAATGAGCAGTTCTTC.

The chain employs TRBV7-9 and TRBJ2-3, with D perhaps matching TRBD2 (6 bases). The CDR3 runs to 11 residues. With 5 bases removed from V and 14 bases from J, the gap between germline ends came to 14 bases. The V gene's germline CDR1 is SEHNR and CDR2 FQNEAQ (reference sequence). The CDR3 DNA reads as TGTGCCAGCAGCCCCGCCATCGGGGGGTATTTT. Translated: CASSPAIGGYF.

V is TRBV9 and J is TRBJ1-4; D may be TRBD1 (5 bases). Germline CDR1 reads SGDLS; CDR2 reads YYNGEE. CDR3 length equals 15 residues. Trimming stripped 3 bases from V and 4 bases from J, with 13 bases between. In nucleotides, the CDR3 is TGTGCCAGCAGCGGAAACGCGGGGCTTAATGAAAAACTGTTTTTT. It codes for CASSGNAGLNEKLFF.

CDR3 nucleotides: TGTGCCAGCATTCTAGGGGGGGTCCCAGATACGCAGTATTTT. The encoded protein is CASILGGVPDTQYF. The rearrangement links TRBV28 to TRBJ2-3, with a tentative D call TRBD2 (7 bases). The V gene's germline CDR1 is MDHEN and CDR2 SYDVKM. The CDR3 consists of 14 residues. Trimming cost V 7 bases and J 4 bases, with 15 bases left between them.